This TCR beta chain derives from a study of monozygotic twins with inflammatory bowel disease. Following a re-call of the 5' RACE reads, TCRdb has one entry per CDR3 protein and lacks DNA. The repertoire table contains a few hundred thousand distinct CDR3 sequences. The V gene's germline CDR1 is MNHNY and CDR2 SVGAGI (reference sequence). The CDR3 totals 14 residues. This sequence originates from a human donor with ulcerative colitis or Crohn's disease, or a healthy co-twin of an affected twin (not recorded which). The V gene is TRBV6-6, the J gene TRBJ1-2. Sequencing was carried out using blood. CDR3 sequence reads: CAGGPSGTNYGYTF.